The T cell receptor beta chain described here comes from a study of metastatic and nonmetastatic thyroid tumors. Not a single patient had been given any form of treatment at any point before undergoing thyroid surgery. At least ten counts were recorded for this clone. CDR3 length: 18 amino acids. Unmatched junction bases numbered 16, after V lost 3 bases and J lost 3 bases. In germline, CDR1 is KGHSH, CDR2 LQKENI. TCRdb reanalyzed the PCR reads via MiXCR. The data show 25,000 to 30,000 clones, under 25% seen once. The material sequenced was blood. The sequence was collected from a female donor with papillary thyroid cancer or a benign thyroid nodule (not recorded which). Some clones in this sample may be carry-over from other donors' samples. This chain connects TRBV18 to TRBJ2-7, with 8 bases fitting TRBD2. The CDR3: CASSPPVSGGGASYEQYF. CDR3 nucleotide sequence: TGTGCCAGCTCACCCCCTGTGAGCGGGGGAGGTGCGAGCTACGAGCAGTACTTC. The complete variable domain, with remaining parts taken from reference TRBV18 and TRBJ2-7, reads NAGVMQNPRHLVRRRGQEARLRCSPMKGHSHVYWYRQLPEEGLKFMVYLQKENIIDESGMPKERFSAEFPKEGPSILRIQQVVRGDSAAYFCASSPPVSGGGASYEQYFGPGTRLTVT.